Below are 27 T cell receptor beta chains sequenced from a single sample in a study of OX40 agonist ivuxolimab in advanced cancers. Sequencing was performed with immunoSEQ multiplex PCR; in TCRdb, only in-frame clones are kept and a portion is missing. The sample has some 41,000 clones, 70% to 90% seen once. The sample in question was CD4+ or CD8+ T cells sorted from blood, obtained in a trial of the OX40 agonist ivuxolimab. The receptors derive from an adult with an advanced solid tumor such as melanoma, head and neck, liver or kidney cancer.

The CDR3 coding sequence is TGCAGCGTTGAAGAGGGGACAGGGAATGGCTACACCTTC. It is translated as CSVEEGTGNGYTF. The chain employs TRBV29-1 and TRBJ1-2, with 9 positions matching TRBD1. V trimming: 0 bases; J trimming: 6 bases; junction bases outside the gene matches: 2. CDR3 length equals 13 residues. Germline CDR1 SQVTM, CDR2 ANQGSEA.

The rearrangement links TRBV6-6 to TRBJ2-1; 8 bases agree with TRBD1. The V and J ends lost 6 bases and 8 bases, in that order; junction bases with no gene match: 12. Germline values: CDR1 MNHNY, CDR2 SVGAGI (reference sequence). This CDR3 contains 15 residues. CDR3 sequence reads: CASSIPGQEMDEQFF. In nucleotides, the CDR3 is TGTGCCAGCAGCATTCCGGGACAGGAGATGGATGAGCAGTTCTTC.

The V gene is TRBV7-3, the J gene TRBJ2-1, with no clear D. CDR3 length: 16 residues. The V gene's germline CDR1 is SGHTA and CDR2 FQGTGA. Trimming left V 2 bases short and J 5 bases short, with 16 bases between. CDR3 region: CASSLQADRPDNEQFF. For the CDR3, the DNA is TGTGCCAGCAGCTTACAGGCCGACCGGCCCGACAATGAGCAGTTCTTC.

V is TRBV7-9 and J is TRBJ2-7; tentative D call: TRBD1 (5 bases). Trimming shortened V by 11 bases and J by 3 bases, and 14 bases separated the two germline ends. This CDR3 has 12 residues. In germline, CDR1 is SEHNR, CDR2 FQNEAQ (reference sequence). Here the CDR3 DNA reads TGTGCCGGGTCGACAGCTTACTACGAGCAGTACTTC. This codes for CAGSTAYYEQYF.

Turning to this clone: The sample has other DNA sequences that encode this CDR3 too. This chain links TRBV6-5 with TRBJ1-1; D gene unclear. From germline, CDR1 is MNHEY and CDR2 SVGAGI. The CDR3 has 11 residues. V lost 6 bases and J lost 5, with 7 bases in between. The CDR3 sequence: CASSPGTEAFF. The CDR3 nucleotides read TGTGCCAGCAGCCCCGGGACTGAAGCTTTCTTT.

The chain has TRBV6-6 and TRBJ2-5, with D unclear. The CDR3 totals 13 residues. Trimming left V 8 bases short and J 5 bases short, with 15 bases between. From germline, CDR1 is MNHNY and CDR2 SVGAGI (reference sequence). CDR3 bases: TGTGCCAGCTCCACGGGTATTTGGGAGACCCAGTACTTC. Translating gives CASSTGIWETQYF.

The chain uses TRBV6-1 and TRBJ2-3; no firm D call. The ends were cut back, 2 bases at V and 2 bases at J, with 11 bases in the middle. Germline V gene lookup returns CDR1 MNHNS and CDR2 SASEGT. The CDR3 totals 15 residues. The chain's CDR3 is CASSELPRITDTQYF. The CDR3 DNA sequence: TGTGCCAGCAGTGAACTGCCCCGAATCACAGATACGCAGTATTTT.

The chain combines TRBV11-2 with TRBJ2-1; 10 nucleotides align to TRBD2. This CDR3 region has 15 residues. Germline V gene lookup returns CDR1 SGHAT and CDR2 FQNNGV. V was pared by 4 bases and J by 8 bases, with 8 bases of the junction left unmatched. CDR3: CASSSSGTSVHEQFF. The DNA of the CDR3 is TGTGCCAGCAGCTCATCCGGGACTAGCGTACATGAGCAGTTCTTC.

V and J are TRBV6-4 and TRBJ2-1; D possibly corresponds to TRBD1 (5 bases). V lost 0 bases, J lost 5 bases, and 5 bases lay in between. This CDR3 comprises 13 residues. Germline CDR1 MRHNA, CDR2 SNTAGT. The CDR3 here is CASSDSDNNEQFF. The DNA for the CDR3 is TGTGCCAGCAGTGACTCGGACAACAATGAGCAGTTCTTC.

This clone is judged medium-sized. The chain uses TRBV29-1 and TRBJ1-1, with D possibly being TRBD1 (6 bases). The CDR3 spans 14 residues. Germline CDR1 is SQVTM and CDR2 is ANQGSEA. Trimming left V 5 bases short and J 2 bases short, with 15 bases between. In DNA form, the CDR3 reads TGCAGCGTTCAGGGGCTTGATAGAAACACTGAAGCTTTCTTT. Amino acid sequence: CSVQGLDRNTEAFF.

The chain carries TRBV5-6 and TRBJ1-2; D remains unclear. Trimming stripped 2 bases from V and 8 bases from J, with 13 bases between. The CDR3 is 13 residues long. Germline-derived CDR1 and CDR2 are SGHDT and YYEEEE. In DNA, the CDR3 is TGTGCCAGCAGCTTTGCTGGAAGGTTAGGCTACACCTTC. It codes for CASSFAGRLGYTF.

This chain uses TRBV4-1 with TRBJ2-7, with D possibly matching TRBD2 (5 bases). The CDR3 consists of 15 residues. Germline-derived CDR1 and CDR2 are MGHRA and YSYEKL. With 3 bases removed from V and 0 bases from J, the gap between germline ends came to 12 bases. The CDR3 sequence: CASSHRDSSSYEQYF. For the CDR3, the DNA is TGCGCCAGCAGCCACCGGGATTCCAGCTCCTACGAGCAGTACTTC.

This chain links TRBV7-8 with TRBJ2-7; 7 bases are shared with TRBD1. The CDR3 totals 14 residues. Germline lookup yields CDR1 SGHVS and CDR2 FQNEAQ. The junction had 4 bases not matched to a gene; V was cut back by 5 bases and J by 0 bases. The CDR3 here is CASSQQGNSYEQYF. CDR3 in DNA: TGTGCCAGCAGCCAACAGGGGAACTCCTACGAGCAGTACTTC. Drawing the rest from reference TRBV7-8 and TRBJ2-7, the complete variable domain is GAGVSQSPRYKVAKRGQDVALRCDPISGHVSLFWYQQALGQGPEFLTYFQNEAQLDKSGLPSDRFFAERPEGSVSTLKIQRTQQEDSAVYLCASSQQGNSYEQYFGPGTRLTVT.

This sequence joins TRBV6-5 and TRBJ2-7; D possibly uses TRBD1 or TRBD2 (6 bases each). The CDR3 is 16 residues long. In germline, CDR1 is MNHEY, CDR2 SVGAGI. Trimming removed 2 bases at V and 0 bases at J, with 14 bases between. The chain's CDR3 is CASSYRRGRFSYEQYF. CDR3 nucleotide sequence: TGTGCCAGCAGTTACCGCCGGGGGCGGTTCTCCTACGAGCAGTACTTC.

The gene calls are TRBV13 and TRBJ2-3; 7 bases line up with TRBD1. Germline V gene lookup returns CDR1 PRHDT and CDR2 FYEKMQ (reference sequence). CDR3 size: 14 residues. Trimming removed 7 bases from V and 3 bases from J; junction bases left unmatched: 7. This chain's CDR3 is CASTIRGQTDTQYF. In nucleotides, the CDR3 is TGTGCCAGCACCATTCGGGGACAGACAGATACGCAGTATTTT.

The V gene is TRBV4-2, the J gene TRBJ1-6, with a possible D match to TRBD1 (6 bases). Germline loops: CDR1 LGHNA, CDR2 YNFKEQ. This CDR3 has 15 amino acids. Trimming stripped 0 bases from V and 7 bases from J, with 10 bases between. CDR3 in amino acids: CASSQETGTNSPLHF. CDR3 nucleotides: TGTGCCAGCAGCCAAGAAACCGGGACAAATTCACCCCTCCACTTT.

This rearrangement joins TRBV7-9 to TRBJ1-6, with D possibly TRBD1 on 5 matching bases. The CDR3 consists of 14 residues. The germline CDR1 and CDR2 sequences are SEHNR and FQNEAQ (reference sequence). The V end was cut by 3 bases, the J end by 10 bases, with 13 bases between. CDR3 in DNA: TGTGCCAGCAGCTTCGGGACTGTGGAGTCACCCCTCCACTTT. Encoded protein: CASSFGTVESPLHF.

The chain is built from TRBV12-5 and TRBJ2-3; unclear D gene. CDR3 length equals 13 residues. CDR1 is LGHNT and CDR2 is FRNRAP in the germline V gene. The V end was cut by 6 bases, the J end by 7 bases, with 14 bases between. The CDR3 nucleotides are TGTGCTAGTGGAGAGCACGAGCTATATACGCAGTATTTT. This sequence encodes CASGEHELYTQYF.

This chain uses TRBV7-9 with TRBJ1-1; D is unresolved. Trimming cost V 5 bases and J 3 bases, with 10 bases left between them. CDR1 is SEHNR and CDR2 is FQNEAQ in the germline V gene (reference sequence). This CDR3 has 13 residues. The CDR3 coding sequence is TGTGCCAGCAGCCATACGACATACACTGAAGCTTTCTTT. Protein: CASSHTTYTEAFF.

A note on this clone: Other DNA sequences in this specimen translate into the identical CDR3. The CDR3 loop reads CASSFSDTQYF. As DNA, the CDR3 is TGTGCCAGCAGTTTTTCAGATACGCAGTATTTT. The chain uses TRBV28 and TRBJ2-3, with D unresolved. Trimming left V 3 bases short and J 4 bases short, with 2 bases between. Germline V gene data show CDR1 as MDHEN and CDR2 as SYDVKM. The CDR3 runs to 11 residues.

This clone was recorded once. CDR3 protein: CASSLKWGSGGNEQFF. DNA of the CDR3: TGTGCCAGCAGCCTCAAGTGGGGAAGCGGAGGCAATGAGCAGTTCTTC. The rearrangement uses TRBV9 and TRBJ2-1; D might be TRBD2 (5 bases). Germline loops: CDR1 SGDLS, CDR2 YYNGEE. The CDR3 length is 16 residues. Trimming pared 4 bases from V and 6 bases from J, leaving 20 bases between.

The J gene is TRBJ2-5, the V gene TRBV29-1, with D perhaps given as TRBD1 or TRBD2 (5 bases each). The V end was cut by 3 bases, the J end by 7 bases, with 15 bases between. The CDR3 has 13 residues. From germline, CDR1 is SQVTM and CDR2 ANQGSEA. The CDR3 sequence: CSVEGTPRGTQYF. The CDR3, as DNA: TGCAGCGTTGAGGGGACCCCCAGAGGGACCCAGTACTTC.

V and J are TRBV5-1 and TRBJ2-7, with TRBD1 identical over 7 bases. The trim removed 4 bases at V and 3 bases at J, leaving 16 bases unmatched. Germline V CDR1 and CDR2: SGHRS, YFSETQ. This CDR3 region has 17 residues. For the CDR3, the DNA is TGCGCCAGCAGCAAAGACCTCCCAGGACAGGCGCGCTACGAGCAGTACTTC. This gives the protein CASSKDLPGQARYEQYF.

The sample holds one count of this clone. The V and J genes are TRBV27 and TRBJ2-1; D remains ambiguous. This CDR3 has 14 amino acids. Germline-derived CDR1 and CDR2 are MNHEY and SMNVEV (reference sequence). V dropped 2 bases and J dropped 10 bases, with 15 bases sitting between them. The CDR3 DNA follows: TGTGCCAGCAGTTTACCGTCCCGAGGAAAAGAGCAGTTCTTC. Its protein product is CASSLPSRGKEQFF.

This chain links TRBV11-1 with TRBJ1-1; D is undetermined. Germline V gene data show CDR1 as SGHAT and CDR2 as FQDESV (reference sequence). Trimming took 5 bases from V and 1 from J, leaving 8 bases between them. This CDR3 comprises 13 residues. The CDR3 here is CASSHSTNTEAFF. CDR3 nucleotides: TGTGCCAGCAGCCATAGTACGAACACTGAAGCTTTCTTT.

V usage is TRBV11-2 and J usage is TRBJ2-7; D unresolved. Trimming took 4 bases from V and 4 from J, leaving 8 bases between them. Germline V lookup: CDR1 SGHAT, CDR2 FQNNGV. The CDR3 consists of 12 residues. Here the CDR3 DNA reads TGTGCCAGCAGCTCGACGTTGTACGAGCAGTACTTC. Translation: CASSSTLYEQYF.

This rearrangement joins TRBV9 to TRBJ2-1; D is unresolved. The V end lost 4 bases, the J end lost 7 bases, and 9 bases lay between the germline ends. CDR1 and CDR2 (germline): SGDLS, YYNGEE. The CDR3 spans 12 residues. The CDR3 coding sequence is TGTGCCAGCAGCCCGGAAAGGAATGAGCAGTTCTTC. It is translated as CASSPERNEQFF.